The rows below give T cell receptor beta chains drawn from one sample of a study of cytomegalovirus exposure and HLA in healthy donors. Sequencing was performed with immunoSEQ multiplex PCR; in TCRdb, only in-frame clones are kept and a portion is missing. Among around 180,000 clones listed, roughly 82% were seen once. The specimen was PBMCs. These receptor sequences come from a young woman in good health and CMV-seronegative. Both conserved end residues are trimmed from each CDR3. A D gene is named only where the DNA matches it firmly. Size is stated for part of the rows, as once, few or many counts, or as a class when the clone is expanded.

size | D | J | V | CDR3
- | - | TRBJ1-5 | TRBV5-5 | ASSLASTGVNQPQH
once | - | TRBJ1-1 | TRBV11-2 | ASSLERWWGQGGVNTEAF
- | TRBD1 | TRBJ1-5 | TRBV6-5 | ASSSGTGGIGQPQH
- | TRBD1 | TRBJ1-2 | TRBV28 | ASSSSGTGGRHYGYT
- | - | TRBJ2-1 | TRBV19 | ASSILSYASYNEQF
- | - | TRBJ2-3 | TRBV6-5 | ASSRGYFDTDTQY
- | - | TRBJ1-6 | TRBV15 | ATSREEHVDGVH
once | TRBD2 | TRBJ2-5 | TRBV5-4 | ASSSGGQETQY
- | TRBD2 | TRBJ2-3 | TRBV5-6 | ASSFFLADTDTQY
- | - | TRBJ2-6 | TRBV11-1 | ASSLRLGGRGGVLT
- | TRBD1 | TRBJ1-2 | TRBV7-3 | ASNNRGLYYGYT
- | - | TRBJ1-3 | TRBV5-1 | ASSGPNSGNTIY
- | TRBD1 | TRBJ2-2 | TRBV5-1 | ASSLQGLGPGELF
- | - | TRBJ1-1 | TRBV9 | ASSVWGGKNTEAF
- | - | TRBJ2-5 | TRBV2 | ASSEQGLIGLLETQY
- | TRBD2 | TRBJ2-5 | TRBV7-9 | ASSRGLAGVQETQY
- | - | TRBJ1-3 | TRBV9 | ASSVEARWGGGNTIY
- | TRBD1 | TRBJ1-1 | TRBV6-6 | ASRPIDRDDTEAF
- | TRBD2 | TRBJ2-7 | TRBV27 | ASSLSPLLLAGTGYEQY
- | - | TRBJ2-1 | TRBV5-4 | ASSRDSSTNNEQF
- | TRBD1 | TRBJ2-7 | TRBV30 | AWSAWDRGYEQY
- | TRBD1 | TRBJ1-5 | TRBV19 | ASAGTGNAGNQPQH
- | - | TRBJ1-1 | TRBV6-1 | ASSELKGAF
- | - | TRBJ2-1 | TRBV20-1 | SATIVEQF
- | TRBD1 | TRBJ2-3 | TRBV5-4 | ASSLPTRGLGSTDTQY
- | TRBD1 | TRBJ1-4 | TRBV27 | ASSATGALPKLF
- | TRBD1 | TRBJ1-4 | TRBV6-1 | ASSEDGGQGNEKLF
- | - | TRBJ2-1 | TRBV6-5 | ASSTGMHNEQF
- | - | TRBJ1-2 | TRBV6-6 | ASSTGNYGYT
- | - | TRBJ1-4 | TRBV7-7 | ASSSSFNIVRGAEKLF
- | TRBD2 | TRBJ2-1 | TRBV30 | AWSVRLAGSYNEQF
few | - | TRBJ2-7 | TRBV7-3 | ASGAGANYEQY
- | - | TRBJ2-7 | TRBV28 | ASSLAGVQREQY
- | TRBD2 | TRBJ2-5 | TRBV27 | ASRRTSGRAVVPPGETQY
- | - | TRBJ2-3 | TRBV28 | ASSRLRDTQY
- | TRBD2 | TRBJ2-7 | TRBV19 | ASSMGPAGERYEQY
- | TRBD2 | TRBJ2-7 | TRBV12-5 | ASSSQGGTYEQY
- | TRBD1 | TRBJ1-1 | TRBV29-1 | SVRQGDPLNTEAF
- | - | TRBJ2-7 | TRBV18 | ASSPPTYEQY
- | - | TRBJ2-7 | TRBV5-6 | ASSLGVTGAPLYEQY
- | TRBD1 | TRBJ2-5 | TRBV29-1 | SVETGDQETQY
- | - | TRBJ1-6 | TRBV6-5 | ASSGTQGSPLH
- | - | TRBJ1-2 | TRBV5-1 | ASSYSSDMGYT
- | - | TRBJ2-7 | TRBV14 | ASSETGRVTYEQY